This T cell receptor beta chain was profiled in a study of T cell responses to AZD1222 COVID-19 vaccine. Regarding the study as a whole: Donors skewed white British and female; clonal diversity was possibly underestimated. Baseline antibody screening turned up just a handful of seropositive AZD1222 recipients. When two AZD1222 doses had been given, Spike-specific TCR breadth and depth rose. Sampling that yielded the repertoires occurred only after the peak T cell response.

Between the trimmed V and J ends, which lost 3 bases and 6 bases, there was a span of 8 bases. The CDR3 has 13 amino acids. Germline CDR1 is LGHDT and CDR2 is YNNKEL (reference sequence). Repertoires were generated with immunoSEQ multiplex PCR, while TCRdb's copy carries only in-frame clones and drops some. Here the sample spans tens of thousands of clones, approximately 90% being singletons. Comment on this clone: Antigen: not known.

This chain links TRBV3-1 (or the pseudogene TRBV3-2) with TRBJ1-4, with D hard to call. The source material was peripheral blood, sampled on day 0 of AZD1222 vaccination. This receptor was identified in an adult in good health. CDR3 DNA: TGTGCCAGCAGCCATGGGGTCTATGAAAAACTGTTTTTT. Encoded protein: CASSHGVYEKLFF.